This TCR beta chain came from a study of a mutant IDH1 vaccine in newly diagnosed glioma. On the study more broadly: Commencement of vaccination occurred 4-6 weeks following radiotherapy alone, or concurrently with temozolomide cycles.

A word on this clone: As yet, its antigen is unknown.

The CDR3 is 15 amino acids. The germline V and J ends were trimmed by 5 bases and 0 bases, with 11 bases remaining between them. Looked up from germline, CDR1 is SNHLY and CDR2 is FYNNEI. Method: immunoSEQ multiplex PCR; TCRdb's copy keeps in-frame clones and lacks some. The data hold some 66,000 clones, with around 80% observed a single time. Time point of the sample: week 35, safety follow-up. Every vaccine dose comprised 300 ug of mutant IDH1 20-mer peptide plus topical imiquimod. The input for sequencing was PBMCs, taken from a glioma patient whose treatment included an IDH1 peptide vaccine. The rearrangement joins TRBV2 to TRBJ1-3; D might be TRBD1 (6 bases). This receptor was taken from a young man with glioma. The CDR3 region has the DNA TGTGCCAGCAGTCAGGGGACGACCTCTGGAAACACCATATATTTT. Residues: CASSQGTTSGNTIYF.